These 15 T cell receptor beta chains came from one sample sequenced in a study of CD8 T cells in ankylosing spondylitis. These receptors are not linked to any known antigen. TCRdb re-called the 5' RACE reads with MiXCR, one entry per CDR3 protein. This sample yields fewer than 650,000 distinct CDR3 sequences, of which over 9.5% are seen a single time; about 6.5% belongs to the top ten. Study observations and caveats: Apparently characteristic of ankylosing spondylitis blood was a TCR beta motif (roughly eight highly homologous variants).

Sequenced sample: blood, either unsorted or a sorted T cell fraction (not recorded which). The receptors come from a male donor with ankylosing spondylitis.

The table lists this clonotype with a few counts. The chain joins TRBV20-1 to TRBJ1-5; TRBD1 matches 9 bases. Trimming cost V 6 bases and J 5 bases; bases outside gene matches: 5. There are 13 residues in the CDR3. Germline V gene sequence: CDR1 DFQATT, CDR2 SNEGSKA (reference sequence). The CDR3, as DNA: TGCAGTGCGGGTACAGGGGGCTATCAGCCCCAGCATTTT. Its translation: CSAGTGGYQPQHF.

V and J are TRBV7-2 and TRBJ2-1; the D gene is possibly TRBD2 (6 bases). Trimming cost V 1 base and J 6 bases, with 13 bases left between them. The CDR3 runs to 15 residues. Germline V gene data show CDR1 as SGHTA and CDR2 as FQGNSA. The DNA of the CDR3 is TGTGCCAGCAGCTTAGTCGGGAGTGGATCCAATGAGCAGTTCTTC. Protein product: CASSLVGSGSNEQFF.

In its sample, this clonotype was seen a few times. The J gene is TRBJ2-7, the V gene TRBV6-1; 9 nucleotides agree with TRBD1. Germline CDR1 and CDR2: MNHNS and SASEGT. The CDR3 is 15 residues long. The V and J ends lost 5 bases and 2 bases, in that order; junction bases with no gene match: 7. CDR3 region: CASSSRDRATYEQYV. Here the CDR3 DNA reads TGTGCCAGCAGTAGCCGGGACAGGGCCACCTACGAGCAGTACGTC.

There are a few counts of this clonotype. The rearrangement uses TRBV10-3 and TRBJ1-3; D is undetermined. The CDR3 is made up of 14 amino acids. Trimming left V 2 bases short and J 0 bases short, with 5 bases between. Germline CDR1 ENHRY, CDR2 SYGVKD. The CDR3 spells CAISEATSGNTIYF. CDR3 sequence (DNA): TGTGCCATCAGTGAGGCTACCTCTGGAAACACCATATATTTT.

The chain links TRBV20-1 to TRBJ2-3, with TRBD2 matching 15 bases. Germline CDR1 reads DFQATT; CDR2 reads SNEGSKA (reference sequence). This CDR3 region has 16 residues. V lost 6 bases, J lost 2 bases, and 6 bases stayed unmatched. The CDR3, as DNA: TGCAGTGCGGGGACTAGCGGGAGGCAATTCACAGATACGCAGTATTTT. This codes for CSAGTSGRQFTDTQYF.

This clonotype was seen ten or more times. The J gene is TRBJ2-6, the V gene TRBV5-1, with TRBD1 identical over 7 bases. The length of the CDR3 is 15 residues. CDR1 and CDR2 from the germline V gene are SGHRS and YFSETQ. The V segment lost 4 bases and the J segment 2 bases; nucleotides outside the gene matches: 3. The CDR3 coding sequence is TGCGCCAGCAGCGGAGACAGGGCTGGGGCCAACGTCCTGACTTTC. Translated: CASSGDRAGANVLTF.

A few counts support this clonotype. V and J are TRBV10-3 and TRBJ2-1, with 9 bases that match TRBD2. The ends lost 2 bases at V and 6 bases at J; junction bases unmatched: 8. The CDR3 spans 16 residues. The germline CDR1 and CDR2 sequences are ENHRY and SYGVKD. In nucleotides, the CDR3 is TGTGCCATCAGTGAGCGGCTAGCGGGAAAGGGCAATGAGCAGTTCTTC. Translated, it gives CAISERLAGKGNEQFF.

This clonotype occurred many times. CDR3 coding DNA: TGCAGTGCTTCTAGGGGGAGCTCCTACAATGAGCAGTTCTTC. Translating gives CSASRGSSYNEQFF. This rearrangement joins TRBV20-1 to TRBJ2-1, with D possibly TRBD1 on 6 matching bases. The V end lost 5 bases, the J end lost 0 bases, and 11 bases lay between the germline ends. Looked up from germline, CDR1 is DFQATT and CDR2 is SNEGSKA (reference sequence). The length of the CDR3 is 14 residues.

This sequence joins TRBV27 and TRBJ1-6; perhaps TRBD1 as D (6 bases). Germline values: CDR1 MNHEY, CDR2 SMNVEV (reference sequence). The CDR3 has 15 amino acids. V was clipped by 3 bases and J by 7 bases, with 13 bases between them. CDR3 residues: CASSFDWGLNSPLHF. DNA of the CDR3: TGTGCCAGCAGTTTCGATTGGGGGCTGAATTCACCCCTCCACTTT.

This chain links TRBV29-1 with TRBJ2-7; TRBD2 matches at 8 bases. With 6 bases clipped from V and 2 bases from J, the junction kept 12 bases outside the gene matches. This CDR3 has 15 residues. Germline lookup yields CDR1 SQVTM and CDR2 ANQGSEA. The CDR3 bases are TGCAGCGTGAAGCCTAATAGCGGGACCGCCTACGAGCAGTACTTC. Translation: CSVKPNSGTAYEQYF.

This clonotype was detected ten times or more. The chain links TRBV10-3 to TRBJ2-3; 8 bases match TRBD1. This CDR3 is 16 amino acids long. Germline V gives CDR1 ENHRY, CDR2 SYGVKD. The trim removed 4 bases at V and 4 bases at J, leaving 10 bases unmatched. CDR3 sequence reads: CAISGARQGASDTQYF. CDR3 bases: TGTGCCATCAGTGGAGCTCGGCAGGGGGCTTCAGATACGCAGTATTTT.

This clonotype has only a few counts. The V gene is TRBV10-2, the J gene TRBJ1-4; perhaps TRBD1 as D (6 bases). The V gene lost 8 bases and the J gene lost 4 bases, with 14 bases spanning the gap. Germline-derived CDR1 and CDR2 are WSHSY and SAAADI. This CDR3 spans 14 amino acids. CDR3 nucleotide sequence: TGCGCCAGCCAGTACGACAGGAGTAATGAAAAACTGTTTTTT. It specifies CASQYDRSNEKLFF.

This clonotype was seen only a few times. The chain has TRBV20-1 and TRBJ1-1, with D perhaps matching TRBD1 (5 bases). The germline V gene has CDR1 DFQATT and CDR2 SNEGSKA (reference sequence). This CDR3 comprises 13 residues. Trimming shortened V by 1 base and J by 1 base, and 7 bases separated the two germline ends. CDR3 nucleotides: TGCAGTGCTAGAGTGGGGGGGAACACTGAAGCTTTCTTT. Amino acids: CSARVGGNTEAFF.

V usage is TRBV11-2 and J usage is TRBJ2-2, with unresolved D. V was clipped by 2 bases and J by 0 bases, with 10 bases between them. The CDR3 loop spans 16 amino acids. Per germline, CDR1 SGHAT and CDR2 FQNNGV. The CDR3 sequence: CASSLQGKANTGELFF. Written as DNA, the CDR3 is TGTGCCAGCAGCTTACAAGGGAAGGCGAACACCGGGGAGCTGTTTTTT.

This clonotype showed up just a few times. This rearrangement joins TRBV10-3 to TRBJ2-7; 7 positions agree with TRBD2. CDR1 ENHRY and CDR2 SYGVKD come from the germline V gene. J lost 5 bases, V lost 4 bases, and 8 bases had no gene match. CDR3 length: 14 residues. For the CDR3, the DNA is TGTGCCATCAGTGCGGTCGGGAGGAAAAACGAGCAGTACGTC. This translates into CAISAVGRKNEQYV.